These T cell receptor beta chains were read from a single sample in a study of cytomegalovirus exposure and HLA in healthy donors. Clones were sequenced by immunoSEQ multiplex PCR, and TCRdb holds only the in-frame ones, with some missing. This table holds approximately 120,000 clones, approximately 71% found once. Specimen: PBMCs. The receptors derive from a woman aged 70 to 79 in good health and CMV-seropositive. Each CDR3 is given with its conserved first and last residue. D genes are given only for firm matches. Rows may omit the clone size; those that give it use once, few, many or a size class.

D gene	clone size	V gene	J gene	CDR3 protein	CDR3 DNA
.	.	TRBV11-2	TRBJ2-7	CASREVLRPEQYF	TGTGCCAGCAGGGAGGTCCTTAGGCCCGAGCAGTACTTC
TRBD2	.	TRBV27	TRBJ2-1	CASSLRIPGLSSYNEQFF	TGTGCCAGCAGTTTACGAATCCCGGGACTATCCTCCTACAATGAGCAGTTCTTC
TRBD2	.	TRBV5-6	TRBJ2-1	CASSFGLAIDNEQFF	TGTGCCAGCAGCTTCGGACTAGCGATCGACAATGAGCAGTTCTTC
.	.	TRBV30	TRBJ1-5	CAWSQNSNQPQHF	TGTGCCTGGAGTCAAAATAGCAATCAGCCCCAGCATTTT
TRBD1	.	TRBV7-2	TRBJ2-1	CASSRDSFNEQFF	TGTGCCAGCAGCAGGGACAGTTTCAATGAGCAGTTCTTC
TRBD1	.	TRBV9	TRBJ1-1	CASSPGTGRMNTEAFF	TGTGCCAGCAGCCCCGGGACAGGGCGCATGAACACTGAAGCTTTCTTT
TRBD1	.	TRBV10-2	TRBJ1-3	CASRSGGEENTIYF	TGCGCCAGCAGATCAGGGGGCGAGGAAAACACCATATATTTT
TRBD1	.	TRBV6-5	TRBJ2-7	CASSYYGTGDEQYF	TGTGCCAGCAGTTACTATGGGACAGGGGACGAGCAGTACTTC
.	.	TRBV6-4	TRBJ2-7	CASSGRQDPSYEQYF	TGTGCCAGCAGTGGCCGACAGGACCCCTCCTACGAGCAGTACTTC
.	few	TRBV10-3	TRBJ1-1	CAISEGGADTEAFF	TGTGCCATCAGTGAAGGGGGGGCGGACACTGAAGCTTTCTTT
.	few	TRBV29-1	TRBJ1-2	CSAEGDNYTF	TGCAGCGCTGAAGGGGACAACTACACCTTC
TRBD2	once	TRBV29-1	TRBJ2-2	CSALGGDTGELFF	TGCAGCGCTCTCGGGGGGGACACCGGGGAGCTGTTTTTT
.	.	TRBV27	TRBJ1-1	CASSPRSRGGTEAFF	TGTGCCAGCAGTCCGCGGAGCCGGGGGGGGACTGAAGCTTTCTTT
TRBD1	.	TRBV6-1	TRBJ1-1	CASSVGQGMNTEAFF	TGTGCCAGCAGTGTAGGACAGGGTATGAACACTGAAGCTTTCTTT
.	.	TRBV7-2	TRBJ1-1	CASSPLVNTEAFF	TGTGCCAGCAGCCCTCTCGTGAACACTGAAGCTTTCTTT
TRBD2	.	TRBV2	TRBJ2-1	CASSQSGTTYNEQFF	TGTGCCAGCAGTCAGAGCGGGACTACCTACAATGAGCAGTTCTTC
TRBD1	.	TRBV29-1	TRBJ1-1	CSVGTGGAGTEAFF	TGCAGCGTCGGGACAGGGGGCGCGGGCACTGAAGCTTTCTTT
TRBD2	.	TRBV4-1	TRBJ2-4	CASSAGLAGGRGKNIQYF	TGCGCCAGCAGCGCCGGACTAGCGGGGGGGCGGGGCAAAAACATTCAGTACTTC
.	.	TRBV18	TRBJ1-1	CASSLGTLNTEAFF	TGTGCCAGCTCACTTGGGACACTGAACACTGAAGCTTTCTTT
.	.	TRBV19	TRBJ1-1	CASTLSGGQLNTEAFF	TGTGCCAGTACCCTATCAGGTGGGCAGCTAAACACTGAAGCTTTCTTT
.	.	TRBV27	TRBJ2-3	CASSLGAGTRTDTQYF	TGTGCCAGCAGTTTAGGGGCGGGGACTCGCACAGATACGCAGTATTTT
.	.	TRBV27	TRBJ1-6	CASSLSYRNLYSPLHF	TGTGCCAGCAGTTTATCCTACAGGAACCTTTATTCACCCCTCCACTTT
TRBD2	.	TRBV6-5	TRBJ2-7	CASSSGGGTYEQYF	TGTGCCAGCAGTTCCGGCGGGGGAACCTACGAGCAGTACTTC
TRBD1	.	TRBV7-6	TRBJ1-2	CASSLGTGGGDGYTF	TGTGCCAGCAGCTTAGGGACAGGGGGAGGGGATGGCTACACCTTC
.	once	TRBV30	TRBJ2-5	CAWTQGNSETQYF	TGTGCCTGGACCCAGGGGAACTCAGAGACCCAGTACTTC
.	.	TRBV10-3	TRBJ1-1	CAISAVTGLGTEAFF	TGTGCCATCAGTGCGGTGACAGGATTGGGCACTGAAGCTTTCTTT
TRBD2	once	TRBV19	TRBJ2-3	CASRREGLNTDTQYF	TGTGCCAGTAGGCGGGAGGGTCTCAACACAGATACGCAGTATTTT
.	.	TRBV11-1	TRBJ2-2	CASSVLGANPGELFF	TGTGCCAGCAGCGTCCTGGGGGCGAATCCCGGGGAGCTGTTTTTT
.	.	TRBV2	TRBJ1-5	CASSEEGASNQPQHF	TGTGCCAGCAGTGAAGAAGGGGCAAGCAATCAGCCCCAGCATTTT
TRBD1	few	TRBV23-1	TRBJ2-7	CASSPRTGRSSYEQYF	TGCGCCAGCAGTCCTCGGACAGGGAGGAGCTCCTACGAGCAGTACTTC
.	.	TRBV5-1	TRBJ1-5	CASSLTPGGNQPQHF	TGCGCCAGCAGCCTGACCCCCGGAGGTAATCAGCCCCAGCATTTT
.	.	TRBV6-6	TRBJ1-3	CASSYPDSYSGNTIYF	TGTGCCAGCAGTTACCCAGACAGCTACTCTGGAAACACCATATATTTT
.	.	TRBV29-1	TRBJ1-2	CSVTSSRGYTF	TGCAGCGTCACCAGCTCTAGAGGCTACACCTTC
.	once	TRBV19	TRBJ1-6	CASSTSPQGRASPLHF	TGTGCCAGTAGTACCAGTCCTCAGGGGCGGGCTTCACCCCTCCACTTT
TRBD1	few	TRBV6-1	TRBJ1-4	CASMGQGNEKLFF	TGTGCCAGCATGGGACAGGGAAATGAAAAACTGTTTTTT
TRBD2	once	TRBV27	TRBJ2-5	CASSLSGAAGAGGTQYF	TGTGCCAGCAGTTTATCGGGGGCAGCGGGGGCGGGTGGGACCCAGTACTTC
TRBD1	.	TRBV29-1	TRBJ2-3	CSVVRTGSTDTQYF	TGCAGCGTTGTCCGGACAGGGAGCACAGATACGCAGTATTTT
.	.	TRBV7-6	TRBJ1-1	CASSPQPGSTEAFF	TGTGCCAGCAGCCCACAGCCGGGGTCCACTGAAGCTTTCTTT
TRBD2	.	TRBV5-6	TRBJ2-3	CASSLPAGDTDTQYF	TGTGCCAGCAGCTTACCAGCGGGGGACACAGATACGCAGTATTTT
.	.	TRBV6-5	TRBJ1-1	CASTLHGGATTEAFF	TGTGCCAGCACCCTACACGGGGGGGCGACCACTGAAGCTTTCTTT
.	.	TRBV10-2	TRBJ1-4	CASSGRETLFREKLFF	TGCGCCAGCAGTGGCCGAGAGACTCTTTTTCGGGAAAAACTGTTTTTT
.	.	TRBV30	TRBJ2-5	CAWRGRGDQETQYF	TGTGCCTGGAGGGGTCGGGGTGACCAAGAGACCCAGTACTTC
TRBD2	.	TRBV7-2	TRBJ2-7	CASSPSGSGGYEQYF	TGTGCCAGCAGCCCCTCCGGTAGCGGGGGCTACGAGCAGTACTTC
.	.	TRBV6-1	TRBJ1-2	CASSPTPTGYDGYTF	TGTGCCAGCAGCCCCACCCCGACAGGTTATGACGGCTACACCTTC
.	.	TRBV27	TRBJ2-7	CASRDQGVGPYEQYF	TGTGCCAGCAGAGACCAAGGGGTTGGACCCTACGAGCAGTACTTC
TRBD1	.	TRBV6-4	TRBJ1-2	CASSQSGTVGNYGYTF	TGTGCCAGCAGTCAGTCCGGGACAGTCGGAAACTATGGCTACACCTTC
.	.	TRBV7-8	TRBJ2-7	CASSLVATTYEQYF	TGTGCCAGCAGCTTAGTGGCCACCACCTACGAGCAGTACTTC
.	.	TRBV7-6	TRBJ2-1	CASSPGHRNEQFF	TGTGCCAGCAGCCCGGGACATCGGAATGAGCAGTTCTTC
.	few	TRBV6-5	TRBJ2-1	CASSYGRDDEQFF	TGTGCCAGCAGTTACGGGCGGGATGATGAGCAGTTCTTC
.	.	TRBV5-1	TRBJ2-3	CASSLAGGGGTDTQYF	TGCGCCAGCAGCTTGGCCGGAGGGGGGGGTACAGATACGCAGTATTTT
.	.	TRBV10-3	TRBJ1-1	CAISESKEGNTEAFF	TGTGCCATCAGTGAGTCTAAGGAGGGGAACACTGAAGCTTTCTTT
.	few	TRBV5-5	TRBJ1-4	CASSLAGRSGEKLFF	TGTGCCAGCAGCTTGGCGGGCAGGTCGGGGGAGAAACTGTTTTTT
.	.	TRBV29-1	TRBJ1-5	CSVKGRDQPQHF	TGCAGCGTTAAAGGTCGGGATCAGCCCCAGCATTTT
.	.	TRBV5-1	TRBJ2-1	CASSLRQNLNEQFF	TGCGCCAGCAGCCTTCGACAAAATTTGAATGAGCAGTTCTTC
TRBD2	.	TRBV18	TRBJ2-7	CASSPLSRSAGGYEQYF	TGTGCCAGCTCACCACTTTCCAGGTCAGCGGGGGGTTACGAGCAGTACTTC
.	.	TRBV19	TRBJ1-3	CASSPGGKPGNTIYF	TGTGCCAGTAGTCCGGGGGGGAAACCTGGAAACACCATATATTTT
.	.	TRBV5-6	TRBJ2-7	CASSSLYEQYF	TGTGCCAGCAGCTCCCTCTACGAGCAGTACTTC
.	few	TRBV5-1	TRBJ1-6	CASSFGNSGSPLHF	TGCGCCAGCAGCTTCGGGAACTCGGGATCACCCCTCCACTTT